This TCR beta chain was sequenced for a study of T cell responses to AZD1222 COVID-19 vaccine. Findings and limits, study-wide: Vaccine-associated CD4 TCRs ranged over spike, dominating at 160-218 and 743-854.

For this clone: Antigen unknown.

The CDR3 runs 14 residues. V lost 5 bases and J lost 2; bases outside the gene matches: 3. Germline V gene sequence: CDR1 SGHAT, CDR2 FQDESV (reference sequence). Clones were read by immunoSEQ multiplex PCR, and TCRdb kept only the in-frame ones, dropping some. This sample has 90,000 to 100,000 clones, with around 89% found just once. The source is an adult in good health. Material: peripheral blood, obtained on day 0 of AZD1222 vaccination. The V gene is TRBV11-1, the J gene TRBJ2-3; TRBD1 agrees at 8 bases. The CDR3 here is CASSRTGYTDTQYF. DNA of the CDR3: TGTGCCAGCAGCCGGACAGGGTACACAGATACGCAGTATTTT.